Presented here are 3 T cell receptor beta chains from one specimen sequenced in a study of T cells expressing NK-cell markers. TCRdb processed the 5' RACE reads again and assigns one entry to each CDR3 protein, with no DNA. The sample includes 400,000 to 550,000 distinct CDR3 sequences. The sequenced material came from blood T cells: a sorted CD56 or NKG2C T cell subset, CD4+ or CD8+ T cells, or bulk PBMC T cells (not recorded which). The origin of the receptors is a woman between 18 and 70 years old in good health.

J is TRBJ2-3 and V is TRBV4-2; TCRdb gives TRBD2 as the D gene, but with no DNA this cannot be confirmed. From germline, CDR1 is LGHNA and CDR2 YNFKEQ. CDR3 length: 16 residues. The CDR3 region is CASSPRLADILDTQYF.

This rearrangement joins TRBV20-1 to TRBJ1-5. CDR3 size: 13 residues. Germline V lookup: CDR1 DFQATT, CDR2 SNEGSKA (reference sequence). The CDR3 loop reads CSAQGYSNQPQHF.

The chain carries TRBV7-2 and TRBJ1-1. The CDR3 contains 15 residues. CDR1 is SGHTA, CDR2 FQGNSA, per germline. The CDR3 region is CASSSTGSQNTEAFF. The complete variable domain, with remaining parts taken from reference TRBV7-2 and TRBJ1-1, reads GAGVSQSPSNKVTEKGKDVELRCDPISGHTALYWYRQSLGQGLEFLIYFQGNSAPDKSGLPSDRFSAERTGGSVSTLTIQRTQQEDSAVYLCASSSTGSQNTEAFFGQGTRLTVV.